The present T cell receptor beta chain was sequenced within a study of STAT5B mutations in CD4+ large granular lymphocyte leukemia. Regarding the study as a whole: Patient CD4-sorted repertoires stayed more clonal than healthy ones after leukemic-clone removal.

Sequencing was performed with immunoSEQ multiplex PCR; in TCRdb, only in-frame clones are kept and a portion is missing. The data hold roughly 35,000 clones, with approximately 67% observed a single time. Note on this clone: The target antigen is unknown.

Controls came from buffy coats of healthy blood donors. The sequencing sample was made of CD4+ T cells from blood buffy coats. This TCR came from a human donor in good health.

In nucleotides, the CDR3 is TGTGCCAGCAGCTCACAGGGTGGAGGAACCTACAATGAGCAGTTCTTC. Protein product: CASSSQGGGTYNEQFF. The chain uses TRBV7-9 and TRBJ2-1; D is perhaps TRBD1 (6 bases). V dropped 4 bases and J dropped 2 bases, with 15 bases sitting between them. This CDR3 contains 16 residues. CDR1 SEHNR and CDR2 FQNEAQ come from the germline V gene (reference sequence).